One and the same sample provided the 14 T cell receptor beta chains below, sequenced in a study of blood T cell repertoires in COVID-19. Sequencing used immunoSEQ multiplex PCR; TCRdb keeps in-frame clones, though not all of them. The top ten clones hold 28% of a sample with 50,000 to 65,000 clones, under 85% of them seen once. The sequencing sample was made of peripheral blood. The receptors shown here come from a woman aged 80 or over with acute or convalescent COVID-19.

The rearrangement joins TRBV23-1 to TRBJ1-5; the D is unclear. TRBV23-1 is placed among ORFs of uncertain function. The CDR3 totals 15 residues. With 4 bases removed from V and 3 bases from J, the gap between germline ends came to 13 bases. This CDR3 reads CASSPRTGFNQPQHF. As DNA, the CDR3 is TGCGCCAGCAGTCCCAGGACTGGGTTCAATCAGCCCCAGCATTTT.

V gene TRBV5-1 combines with J gene TRBJ2-4; 7 positions agree with TRBD1. The CDR3 covers 14 residues. Germline-derived CDR1 and CDR2 are SGHRS and YFSETQ. V lost 4 bases to trimming and J lost 3 bases; unmatched junction nucleotides: 4. The CDR3 DNA follows: TGCGCCAGCAGCACCCGGGACAGCAAAAACATTCAGTACTTC. This gives the protein CASSTRDSKNIQYF.

The chain links TRBV2 to TRBJ2-1; weak D call: TRBD2 (6 bases). Germline V gives CDR1 SNHLY, CDR2 FYNNEI. V gave up 7 bases and J gave up 1 base, with 11 bases separating them. This CDR3 spans 14 amino acids. The CDR3 spells CASTSGYSYNEQFF. CDR3 nucleotides: TGTGCCAGCACGAGCGGGTATTCCTACAATGAGCAGTTCTTC.

This chain uses TRBV5-1 with TRBJ1-2; D is ambiguous. The CDR3 totals 15 residues. Germline CDR1 reads SGHRS; CDR2 reads YFSETQ. Trimming removed 0 bases from V and 4 bases from J, with 13 bases in between. CDR3: CASSLVGGQTYGYTF. As DNA, the CDR3 is TGCGCCAGCAGCTTGGTGGGAGGCCAGACCTATGGCTACACCTTC.

This sequence joins TRBV5-4 and TRBJ2-1; 7 bases fit TRBD2. CDR1 is SGHNT, CDR2 YYREEE, per germline (reference sequence). With 4 bases clipped from V and 0 bases from J, the junction kept 7 bases outside the gene matches. The CDR3 sequence is 16 residues long. CDR3 DNA sequence: TGTGCCAGCAGCAAAGCGGGATATCTCTCCTACAATGAGCAGTTCTTC. Translation: CASSKAGYLSYNEQFF.

This chain joins TRBV7-9 and TRBJ1-5; D not certain. V was cut by 5 bases and J by 3 bases, with 11 bases left in between. The V gene's germline CDR1 is SEHNR and CDR2 FQNEAQ (reference sequence). CDR3 length: 14 amino acids. The CDR3 here is CASSPPGFNQPQHF. The CDR3 DNA follows: TGTGCCAGCAGCCCCCCCGGTTTCAATCAGCCCCAGCATTTT.

This chain joins TRBV5-8 and TRBJ2-5, with 7 bases that match TRBD2. This CDR3 is 13 amino acids long. Trimming at V came to 3 bases and at J to 4 bases, leaving 3 bases not matched to a gene. CDR1 and CDR2 from the germline V gene are SGHTS and YDEGEE. CDR3 amino acids: CASSYRGRETQYF. The CDR3 DNA reads as TGTGCCAGCAGCTACCGCGGGAGAGAGACCCAGTACTTC.

V gene TRBV27 combines with J gene TRBJ1-2, with D possibly TRBD1 on 5 matching bases. This CDR3 spans 14 amino acids. Deletions cut 7 bases from V and 4 bases from J, with 16 bases between. The germline gives CDR1 MNHEY, CDR2 SMNVEV (reference sequence). CDR3 DNA: TGTGCCAGCACCCCGACAGCCCAAGCCTATGGCTACACCTTC. Protein sequence: CASTPTAQAYGYTF.

The rearrangement joins TRBV19 to TRBJ1-3, with 7 bases aligning to TRBD1. Germline V gene data show CDR1 as LNHDA and CDR2 as SQIVND (reference sequence). The CDR3 runs 15 residues. V shed 5 bases and J 2 bases; nucleotides not matched to a gene: 6. The CDR3 here is CASSVDRAAGNTIYF. Written as DNA, the CDR3 is TGTGCCAGTAGTGTCGACAGGGCAGCTGGAAACACCATATATTTT.

The chain is built from TRBV14 and TRBJ1-6; 8 bases fit TRBD1. In germline, CDR1 is SGHDN, CDR2 FVKESK. The CDR3 spans 16 residues. V gave up 1 base and J gave up 8 bases; unmatched junction bases: 7. DNA of the CDR3: TGTGCCAGCAGCCAAGGTACAGGGGGTGCGTATTCACCCCTCCACTTT. Its translation is CASSQGTGGAYSPLHF.

A few counts support this clone. The chain has TRBV5-1 and TRBJ2-2; 7 positions agree with TRBD1. J was trimmed by 6 bases and V by 0 bases; bases with no gene match: 5. Germline CDR1 and CDR2: SGHRS and YFSETQ. This CDR3 contains 15 residues. Here the CDR3 reads CASSLGGQKSGELFF. The CDR3 region has the DNA TGCGCCAGCAGCTTGGGGGGACAGAAGTCCGGGGAGCTGTTTTTT.

This sequence joins TRBV7-8 and TRBJ2-7, with D possibly matching TRBD1 (6 bases). V was shortened by 4 bases and J by 2 bases, with 15 bases between the two germline ends. CDR1 and CDR2 (germline): SGHVS, FQNEAQ. This CDR3 is 15 amino acids long. CDR3 DNA: TGTGCCAGCAGCTGGGCAGGACAGCGAACCTACGAGCAGTACTTC. Encoded protein: CASSWAGQRTYEQYF.

This chain connects TRBV2 to TRBJ2-7, with 10 bases fitting TRBD1. V lost 9 bases and J lost 6; bases outside the gene matches: 5. The germline V gene has CDR1 SNHLY and CDR2 FYNNEI. The CDR3 runs to 12 residues. CDR3 DNA sequence: TGTGCCAGAGGGACAGGGGTTGGCGAGCAGTACTTC. Its protein product is CARGTGVGEQYF.

This clone appeared once. J is TRBJ2-1 and V is TRBV11-3; 10 bases agree with TRBD2. V trimming: 1 base; J trimming: 2 bases; junction bases outside the gene matches: 2. The CDR3 sequence is 16 residues long. The germline V gene encodes CDR1 SGHNT and CDR2 YENEEA. CDR3 coding DNA: TGTGCCAGCAGCTTAGTCCTAGCGGGAGCCTACAATGAGCAGTTCTTC. This translates into CASSLVLAGAYNEQFF. Complete variable domain (other parts from reference TRBV11-3 and TRBJ2-1): EAGVVQSPRYKIIEKKQPVAFWCNPISGHNTLYWYLQNLGQGPELLIRYENEEAVDDSQLPKDRFSAERLKGVDSTLKIQPAELGDSAVYLCASSLVLAGAYNEQFFGPGTRLTVL.